The 20 T cell receptor beta chains listed next were all sequenced from one sample in a study of OX40 agonist ivuxolimab in advanced cancers. Libraries were made using the immunoSEQ multiplex PCR assay. The immuneACCESS repertoire file appears here via TCRdb, limited to in-frame rearrangements. These files lack a portion of the clones; in checked studies, under half of the deficit traces to unresolved V genes, and the cause of the others is not known. This sample has tens of thousands of clones in its table, and about nine tenths of those were observed once. 3% to 4% of the sample rests with the top ten. This specimen was CD4+ or CD8+ T cells sorted from blood, taken in a trial of the OX40 agonist ivuxolimab. The receptors were sampled from an adult with an advanced solid tumor such as melanoma, head and neck, liver or kidney cancer.

This clone was seen a single time. The V gene is TRBV11-2, the J gene TRBJ2-5; 7 bases line up with TRBD1. Germline V gene data show CDR1 as SGHAT and CDR2 as FQNNGV. The CDR3 is 13 amino acids. J was trimmed by 4 bases and V by 7 bases; bases with no gene match: 6. CDR3 DNA sequence: TGTGCCAGCAACTTGTGGGACAGAGAGACCCAGTACTTC. Translated, it gives CASNLWDRETQYF.

The rearrangement links TRBV19 to TRBJ2-5; D could derive from TRBD1 or TRBD2 (5 bases each). This CDR3 contains 13 residues. V was cut by 6 bases and J by 9 bases, with 17 bases left in between. The germline gives CDR1 LNHDA, CDR2 SQIVND (reference sequence). CDR3 sequence: CASSRPGMRAQYF. CDR3 bases: TGTGCCAGTAGCAGACCAGGGATGAGGGCCCAGTACTTC. Supplemented by reference TRBV19 and TRBJ2-5, the full variable domain reads DGGITQSPKYLFRKEGQNVTLSCEQNLNHDAMYWYRQDPGQGLRLIYYSQIVNDFQKGDIAEGYSVSREKKESFPLTVTSAQKNPTAFYLCASSRPGMRAQYFGPGTRLLVL.

The rearrangement links TRBV7-9 to TRBJ2-5; TRBD2 agrees at 7 bases. Unmatched junction bases numbered 8, after V lost 2 bases and J lost 2 bases. Germline CDR1 is SEHNR and CDR2 is FQNEAQ (reference sequence). The CDR3 length is 16 residues. CDR3 sequence reads: CASSLLSGTVQETQYF. For the CDR3, the DNA is TGTGCCAGCAGCTTACTCAGCGGGACTGTTCAAGAGACCCAGTACTTC.

This rearrangement joins TRBV27 to TRBJ2-7; TRBD1 might be the D (6 bases). The CDR3 runs 14 residues. Germline V lookup: CDR1 MNHEY, CDR2 SMNVEV (reference sequence). V lost 7 bases and J lost 1, with 14 bases in between. CDR3: CASTPSTGSYEQYF. CDR3 coding DNA: TGTGCCAGCACCCCCTCGACAGGTTCCTACGAGCAGTACTTC.

This rearrangement joins TRBV21-1 to TRBJ2-3; TRBD2, the D gene given by the table, was not confirmed from the DNA. TRBV21-1 is tagged as a pseudogene. The CDR3 length is 16 residues. The CDR3 DNA reads as TGTGCCAGCAAATTTTCCCTAGCGGTTAGCACAGATACGCAGTATTTT. It yields the protein CASKFSLAVSTDTQYF.

The chain uses TRBV5-6 and TRBJ2-1, with TRBD2 identical over 7 bases. Per germline, CDR1 SGHDT and CDR2 YYEEEE. This CDR3 contains 12 residues. V shed 5 bases, J shed 10 bases, and the junction held 6 bases outside the gene matches. CDR3 DNA sequence: TGTGCCAGCAGTCTGGGGGAGGGAGAGCAGTTCTTC. It yields the protein CASSLGEGEQFF. The whole variable domain, filled in from reference TRBV5-6 and TRBJ2-1, reads DAGVTQSPTHLIKTRGQQVTLRCSPKSGHDTVSWYQQALGQGPQFIFQYYEEEERQRGNFPDRFSGHQFPNYSSELNVNALLLGDSALYLCASSLGEGEQFFGPGTRLTVL.

The rearrangement joins TRBV4-2 to TRBJ2-7, with 16 bases matching TRBD2. The V and J ends lost 0 bases and 0 bases, in that order; junction bases with no gene match: 8. This CDR3 is built from 20 residues. Per germline, CDR1 LGHNA and CDR2 YNFKEQ. The CDR3, as DNA: TGTGCCAGCAGCCAAGAAGAGGGACTAGCGGGAGGGCCCGCCTCCTACGAGCAGTACTTC. Protein product: CASSQEEGLAGGPASYEQYF.

The rearrangement joins TRBV30 to TRBJ2-7; D may be TRBD1 (5 bases). The germline CDR1 and CDR2 sequences are GTSNPN and SVGIG (reference sequence). This CDR3 has 12 amino acids. V was shortened by 0 bases and J by 6 bases, with 9 bases between the two germline ends. The CDR3 region has the DNA TGTGCCTGGAGTGTTTCAGGGCCCGAGCAGTACTTC. Translated, it gives CAWSVSGPEQYF.

The chain uses TRBV2 and TRBJ1-2; TRBD1 agrees at 8 bases. V lost 7 bases and J lost 0; bases outside the gene matches: 4. The CDR3 totals 14 residues. Germline V CDR1 and CDR2: SNHLY, FYNNEI. As DNA, the CDR3 is TGTGCCAGCATACCGGGACAGGCTAACTATGGCTACACCTTC. Translating it yields CASIPGQANYGYTF.

The genes are TRBV5-1 and TRBJ2-3; possible D gene TRBD1, 6 bases. Germline loops: CDR1 SGHRS, CDR2 YFSETQ. With 0 bases removed from V and 3 bases from J, the gap between germline ends came to 8 bases. The CDR3 loop spans 14 amino acids. The CDR3 region is CASSLGTGTDTQYF. The CDR3 bases are TGCGCCAGCAGCTTGGGAACAGGGACAGATACGCAGTATTTT.

Here the CDR3 reads CASSLGRQGTTGELFF. CDR3 bases: TGTGCCAGCAGCTTAGGGAGACAGGGGACCACCGGGGAGCTGTTTTTT. The chain is built from TRBV13 and TRBJ2-2, with 8 bases matching TRBD1. This CDR3 is built from 16 residues. The V gene end was trimmed by 0 bases and the J gene end by 4 bases; junction bases not matched to a gene: 4. Germline CDR1 reads PRHDT; CDR2 reads FYEKMQ (reference sequence).

The rearrangement uses TRBV2 and TRBJ1-1; TRBD1 matches 12 bases. The CDR3 is 15 amino acids. V lost 4 bases, J lost 5 bases, and 5 bases stayed unmatched. CDR1 is SNHLY, CDR2 FYNNEI, per germline. CDR3 amino acids: CASSAKGQGATEAFF. Written as DNA, the CDR3 is TGTGCCAGCAGTGCTAAGGGACAGGGGGCGACTGAAGCTTTCTTT.

This clone appeared once. The chain couples TRBV27 to TRBJ2-5; tentative D call: TRBD2 (6 bases). Germline V CDR1 and CDR2: MNHEY, SMNVEV (reference sequence). The CDR3 spans 13 residues. Trimming left V 2 bases short and J 5 bases short, with 9 bases between. The CDR3 loop is CASSLGGSETQYF. CDR3 coding DNA: TGTGCCAGCAGTTTAGGGGGGTCGGAGACCCAGTACTTC.

The chain uses TRBV4-3 and TRBJ1-4; D might be TRBD1 (6 bases). This CDR3 has 16 amino acids. The V and J ends lost 3 bases and 8 bases respectively, with 19 bases between them. In germline, CDR1 is LGHNA, CDR2 YSLEER. The CDR3 nucleotides are TGCGCCAGCAGCCAGGACCCGCAGGGGAGAAACGAAAAACTGTTTTTT. This codes for CASSQDPQGRNEKLFF.

The rearrangement joins TRBV5-1 to TRBJ2-7, with a tentative D call TRBD1 (6 bases). Trimming removed 5 bases from V and 3 bases from J, with 12 bases in between. Germline-derived CDR1 and CDR2 are SGHRS and YFSETQ. This CDR3 has 13 amino acids. CDR3 residues: CASRDTGIYEQYF. In nucleotides, the CDR3 is TGCGCCAGCAGGGACACAGGGATCTACGAGCAGTACTTC.

The rearrangement joins TRBV2 to TRBJ2-1; D is perhaps TRBD2 (5 bases). CDR3 length: 15 residues. V lost 0 bases, J lost 2 bases, and 8 bases lay in between. Germline CDR1 SNHLY, CDR2 FYNNEI. The CDR3 sequence: CASSEAGEPYNEQFF. CDR3 nucleotide sequence: TGTGCCAGCAGTGAAGCGGGAGAACCCTACAATGAGCAGTTCTTC.

This chain links TRBV29-1 with TRBJ2-7, with no clear D. The CDR3 is made up of 11 amino acids. Germline CDR1 SQVTM, CDR2 ANQGSEA. V was trimmed by 4 bases and J by 5 bases, leaving 9 bases between them. CDR3 residues: CSVVRANEQYF. CDR3 bases: TGCAGCGTTGTTAGGGCGAACGAGCAGTACTTC.

The chain couples TRBV19 to TRBJ2-7, with 13 nucleotides matching TRBD2. Germline V CDR1 and CDR2: LNHDA, SQIVND (reference sequence). The CDR3 covers 15 residues. V dropped 4 bases and J dropped 5; count of bases not matched to a gene: 5. CDR3 in amino acids: CASSTGLAGVNEQYF. The DNA of the CDR3 is TGTGCCAGTAGTACCGGACTAGCGGGAGTAAACGAGCAGTACTTC.

Written as DNA, the CDR3 is TGTGCCAGCTCGCCCAGCGGGAGGTTCCTCACCGGGGAGCTGTTTTTT. Residues: CASSPSGRFLTGELFF. This chain joins TRBV28 and TRBJ2-2; TRBD2 aligns across 9 bases. The V and J ends lost 8 bases and 4 bases, in that order; junction bases with no gene match: 11. Germline CDR1 reads MDHEN; CDR2 reads SYDVKM. This CDR3 is 16 amino acids long. The full variable domain, its missing parts supplied by reference TRBV28 and TRBJ2-2, is DVKVTQSSRYLVKRTGEKVFLECVQDMDHENMFWYRQDPGLGLRLIYFSYDVKMKEKGDIPEGYSVSREKKERFSLILESASTNQTSMYLCASSPSGRFLTGELFFGEGSRLTVL.

This sequence joins TRBV6-1 and TRBJ2-7; 9 nucleotides line up with TRBD2. CDR3 length: 15 residues. CDR1 and CDR2 from the germline V gene are MNHNS and SASEGT. The junction had 3 bases not matched to a gene; V was cut back by 1 base and J by 2 bases. The chain's CDR3 is CASSEDAGGPYEQYF. CDR3 nucleotide sequence: TGTGCCAGCAGTGAAGATGCGGGAGGGCCCTACGAGCAGTACTTC.